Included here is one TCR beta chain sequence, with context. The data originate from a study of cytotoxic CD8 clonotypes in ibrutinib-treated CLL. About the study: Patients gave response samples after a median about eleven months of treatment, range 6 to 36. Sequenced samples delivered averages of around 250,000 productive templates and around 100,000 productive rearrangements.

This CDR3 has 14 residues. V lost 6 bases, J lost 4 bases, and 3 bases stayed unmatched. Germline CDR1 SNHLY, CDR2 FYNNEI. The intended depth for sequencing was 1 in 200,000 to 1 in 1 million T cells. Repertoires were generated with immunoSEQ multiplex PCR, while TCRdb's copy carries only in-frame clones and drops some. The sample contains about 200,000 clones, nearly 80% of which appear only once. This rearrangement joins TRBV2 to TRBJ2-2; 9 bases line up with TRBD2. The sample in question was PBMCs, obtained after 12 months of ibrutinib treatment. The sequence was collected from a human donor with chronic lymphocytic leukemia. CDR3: CASRRLAVTGELFF. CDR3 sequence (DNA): TGTGCCAGCAGACGACTAGCGGTCACCGGGGAGCTGTTTTTT.